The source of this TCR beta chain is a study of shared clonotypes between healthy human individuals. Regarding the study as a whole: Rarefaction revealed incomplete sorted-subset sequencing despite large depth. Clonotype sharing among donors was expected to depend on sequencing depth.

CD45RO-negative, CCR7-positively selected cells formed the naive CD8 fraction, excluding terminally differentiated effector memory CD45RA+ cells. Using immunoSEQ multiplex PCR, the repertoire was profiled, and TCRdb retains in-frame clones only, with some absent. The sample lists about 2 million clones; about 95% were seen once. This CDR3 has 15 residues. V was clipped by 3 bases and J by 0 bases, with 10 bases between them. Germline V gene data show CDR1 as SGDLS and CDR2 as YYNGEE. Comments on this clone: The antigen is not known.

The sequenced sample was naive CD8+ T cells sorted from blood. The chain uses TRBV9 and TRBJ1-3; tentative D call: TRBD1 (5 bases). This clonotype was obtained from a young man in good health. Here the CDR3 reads CASSAAGLSGNTIYF. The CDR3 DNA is TGTGCCAGCAGCGCCGCGGGACTCTCTGGAAACACCATATATTTT.